The rows below give T cell receptor beta chains drawn from one sample of a study of response to subunit inactivated influenza vaccine. TCRdb re-derived calls from the RT-PCR reads in MiXCR, one entry per CDR3 protein. The profile shows some 480,000 distinct CDR3 sequences, around 9.9% of them singletons. Sequencing was performed on PBMCs from blood, taken 45 days after vaccination. The receptor set was obtained from a man aged 50-59 years who received an inactivated influenza vaccine. Both conserved end residues are part of each CDR3. Fields, in order: J gene, clone size, D gene, V gene, CDR3 DNA, CDR3 protein. D genes are given only for firm matches. Clone size is stated in some rows and not others, as once, few, many or a class when expanded.

J: TRBJ1-4; size: few; D: NA; V: TRBV15; DNA: TGTGCCACCAGCCCGAGACGCGGAAATGAAAAACTGTTTTTT; CDR3: CATSPRRGNEKLFF
J: TRBJ1-2; size: few; D: NA; V: TRBV12-3/TRBV12-4; DNA: TGTGCCAGCAGTTTGTTGGGCTATGGCTACACCTTC; CDR3: CASSLLGYGYTF
J: TRBJ2-5; size: many; D: TRBD2; V: TRBV7-2; DNA: TGTGCCAGCAGCTTATCTTACGGGGGGACCCAAGAGACCCAGTACTTC; CDR3: CASSLSYGGTQETQYF
J: TRBJ2-4; size: few; D: TRBD1; V: TRBV12-3/TRBV12-4; DNA: TGTGCCAGCAGTTCGAGACAGGGGGCGCCGGACATTCAGTACTTC; CDR3: CASSSRQGAPDIQYF
J: TRBJ2-5; size: few; D: TRBD2; V: TRBV10-1; DNA: TGCGCCAGCAGTGAGGTGGCGGGGGGCGTAGAGACCCAGTACTTC; CDR3: CASSEVAGGVETQYF
J: TRBJ2-3; size: many; D: NA; V: TRBV7-9; DNA: TGTGCCAGCAGCGCTATGGAGGATACGCAGTATTTT; CDR3: CASSAMEDTQYF
J: TRBJ2-1; size: few; D: NA; V: TRBV7-2; DNA: TGTGCCAGCAGCTTAGGAGACAGGTCCTACAATGAGCAGTTCTTC; CDR3: CASSLGDRSYNEQFF
J: TRBJ1-5; size: many; D: NA; V: TRBV12-3/TRBV12-4; DNA: TGTGCCAGCAGCCTCGGACTCAAGGTTCAGCCCCAGCATTTT; CDR3: CASSLGLKVQPQHF
J: TRBJ2-1; size: many; D: NA; V: TRBV5-1; DNA: TGCGCCAGCAGAGATCAGGCAGGCTCCAATGAGCAGTTCTTC; CDR3: CASRDQAGSNEQFF
J: TRBJ1-1; size: NA; D: NA; V: TRBV7-8; DNA: TGTGCCAGCAGCATTATACAGGGAAAAACTGAAGCTTTCTTT; CDR3: CASSIIQGKTEAFF
J: TRBJ2-3; size: NA; D: NA; V: TRBV6-5; DNA: TGTGCCAGCAGTTACGGGAAGGGGTCCACAGATACGCAGTATTTT; CDR3: CASSYGKGSTDTQYF
J: TRBJ2-1; size: NA; D: TRBD1; V: TRBV7-9; DNA: TGTGCCAGCAGCCAAGACAGGGGGTACGATGAGCAGTTCTTC; CDR3: CASSQDRGYDEQFF
J: TRBJ2-1; size: few; D: NA; V: TRBV10-3; DNA: TGTGCCATCACCCCGGATGGGATCGAGCAGTTCTTC; CDR3: CAITPDGIEQFF
J: TRBJ2-3; size: few; D: TRBD1; V: TRBV7-9; DNA: TGTGCCAGCAGCGGGCCGGGACAGGGGTACACAGATACGCAGTATTTT; CDR3: CASSGPGQGYTDTQYF
J: TRBJ2-3; size: NA; D: TRBD2; V: TRBV10-3; DNA: TGTGCCATCAGATCTAGCGGGACGCTGACAGATACGCAGTATTTT; CDR3: CAIRSSGTLTDTQYF
J: TRBJ1-1; size: few; D: TRBD1; V: TRBV9; DNA: TGTGCCAGCAGCGCTCAACAGGGGGCATACACTGAAGCTTTCTTT; CDR3: CASSAQQGAYTEAFF
J: TRBJ2-1; size: many; D: NA; V: TRBV12-3/TRBV12-4; DNA: TGTGCCAGCAGTTTTCCTACAGGGATTGAGCAGTTCTTC; CDR3: CASSFPTGIEQFF
J: TRBJ2-4; size: few; D: NA; V: TRBV11-2; DNA: TGTGCCAGCAGCTTAGGGGGAGGTAACACGGCTCTAGCCAAAAACATTCAGTACTTC; CDR3: CASSLGGGNTALAKNIQYF
J: TRBJ2-5; size: few; D: NA; V: TRBV6-5; DNA: TGTGCCAGCAGTTACTCGACACACAGGACCCAGTACTTC; CDR3: CASSYSTHRTQYF
J: TRBJ2-7; size: few; D: TRBD1; V: TRBV15; DNA: TGTGCCACCAGCACCCGGACAGGGATAGGCGAGCAGTACTTC; CDR3: CATSTRTGIGEQYF
J: TRBJ2-1; size: NA; D: TRBD1; V: TRBV5-1; DNA: TGCGCCAGCAGCTTGGCCACGGACAGGGGTCATGAGCAGTTCTTC; CDR3: CASSLATDRGHEQFF
J: TRBJ2-3; size: NA; D: NA; V: TRBV10-3; DNA: TGTGCCATCAGTAGTTTGTCAGATACGCAGTATTTT; CDR3: CAISSLSDTQYF
J: TRBJ2-5; size: few; D: NA; V: TRBV27; DNA: TGTGCCAGCAGTTTATCCCGCGCAACAGGGAAATTCGGGACCCAGTACTTC; CDR3: CASSLSRATGKFGTQYF